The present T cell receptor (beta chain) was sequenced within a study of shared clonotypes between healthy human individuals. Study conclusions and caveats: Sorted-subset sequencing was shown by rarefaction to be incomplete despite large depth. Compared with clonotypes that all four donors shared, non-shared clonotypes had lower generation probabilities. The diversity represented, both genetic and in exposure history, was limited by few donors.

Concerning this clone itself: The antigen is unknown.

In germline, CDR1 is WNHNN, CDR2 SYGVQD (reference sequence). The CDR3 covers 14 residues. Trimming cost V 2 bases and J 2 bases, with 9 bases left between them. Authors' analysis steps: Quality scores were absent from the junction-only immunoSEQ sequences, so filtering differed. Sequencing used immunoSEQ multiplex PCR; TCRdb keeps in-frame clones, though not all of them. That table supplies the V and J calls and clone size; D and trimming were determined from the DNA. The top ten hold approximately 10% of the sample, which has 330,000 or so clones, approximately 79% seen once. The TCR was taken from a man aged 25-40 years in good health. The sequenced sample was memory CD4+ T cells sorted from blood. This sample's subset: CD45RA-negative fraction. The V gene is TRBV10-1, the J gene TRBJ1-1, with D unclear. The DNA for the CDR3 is TGCGCCAGCAGTGAGGGCAGTCATAACACTGAAGCTTTCTTT. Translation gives CASSEGSHNTEAFF.